These 9 T cell receptor beta chains were sequenced from one sample in a study of T cell changes during pregnancy in multiple sclerosis. TCRdb keeps only in-frame clones here, not all; method: immunoSEQ multiplex PCR. The sample carries around 32,000 clones, 70% to 90% recorded once. Specimen: CD8+ T cells from peripheral blood mononuclear cells, collected in the third trimester of pregnancy. These receptors were obtained from a female donor with multiple sclerosis, enrolled in a pregnancy study.

This sequence joins TRBV5-6 and TRBJ1-5; D unclear. CDR3 length: 13 residues. Germline CDR1 is SGHDT and CDR2 is YYEEEE. With 0 bases removed from V and 5 bases from J, the gap between germline ends came to 6 bases. DNA of the CDR3: TGTGCCAGCAGCTTGGCGGGTCATCAGCCCCAGCATTTT. Translation gives CASSLAGHQPQHF.

The J gene is TRBJ1-2, the V gene TRBV9, with 7 bases lining up with TRBD1. The CDR3 length is 15 residues. Germline CDR1 and CDR2: SGDLS and YYNGEE. With V trimmed by 3 bases and J by 4 bases, 9 bases remained unmatched. CDR3 in DNA: TGTGCCAGCAGCGGAAACGACAGGGTCCTCTATGGCTACACCTTC. It yields the protein CASSGNDRVLYGYTF.

The chain has TRBV5-1 and TRBJ2-5; maybe TRBD2 (5 bases). Trimming took 0 bases from V and 5 from J, leaving 8 bases between them. CDR3 length equals 13 residues. Germline values: CDR1 SGHRS, CDR2 YFSETQ. The CDR3 region is CASSLDPSETQYF. CDR3 DNA sequence: TGCGCCAGCAGCTTGGACCCTAGCGAGACCCAGTACTTC.

The rearrangement uses TRBV6-5 and TRBJ1-1; a weak D match, TRBD1 (5 bases). V lost 10 bases and J 1 base, leaving 13 bases between the germline ends. The CDR3 is 13 residues long. The V gene's germline CDR1 is MNHEY and CDR2 SVGAGI. The CDR3 nucleotides are TGTGCCATACGCGGGACTGGGAACACTGAAGCTTTCTTT. Its protein product is CAIRGTGNTEAFF.

The rearrangement uses TRBV4-1 and TRBJ1-5; D may be TRBD1 (5 bases). V lost 1 base to trimming and J lost 6 bases, with 13 bases between them. Germline V gene sequence: CDR1 MGHRA, CDR2 YSYEKL. CDR3 length: 15 residues. Here the CDR3 DNA reads TGCGCCAGCAGCCAAGCGGGCCTTGGGGCTCAGCCCCAGCATTTT. Protein: CASSQAGLGAQPQHF.

The V call is TRBV30, the J call TRBJ2-5, with 12 bases identical to TRBD1. Germline V gives CDR1 GTSNPN, CDR2 SVGIG (reference sequence). This CDR3 is built from 14 residues. V trimming: 5 bases; J trimming: 9 bases; junction bases outside the gene matches: 10. The CDR3: CAWGGTGGVGSQYF. Written as DNA, the CDR3 is TGTGCCTGGGGCGGGACAGGGGGCGTGGGGTCCCAGTACTTC.

This clone has just one count. This rearrangement joins TRBV7-9 to TRBJ1-3, with TRBD1 matching 7 bases. The CDR3 contains 15 residues. The V gene end was trimmed by 9 bases and the J gene end by 2 bases; junction bases not matched to a gene: 10. Germline V gives CDR1 SEHNR, CDR2 FQNEAQ (reference sequence). This CDR3 is CASYPGQLAGNTIYF. The CDR3 DNA reads as TGTGCCAGTTACCCGGGACAGTTAGCTGGAAACACCATATATTTT. Complete variable domain (other parts from reference TRBV7-9 and TRBJ1-3): DTGVSQNPRHKITKRGQNVTFRCDPISEHNRLYWYRQTLGQGPEFLTYFQNEAQLEKSRLLSDRFSAERPKGSFSTLEIQRTEQGDSAMYLCASYPGQLAGNTIYFGEGSWLTVV.

V usage is TRBV2 and J usage is TRBJ2-1, with TRBD2 identical over 13 bases. In germline, CDR1 is SNHLY, CDR2 FYNNEI. The CDR3 is 16 amino acids. V lost 8 bases, J lost 0 bases, and 4 bases stayed unmatched. The CDR3: CASGTSGASSYNEQFF. The CDR3 DNA sequence: TGTGCCAGCGGGACTAGCGGGGCAAGCTCCTACAATGAGCAGTTCTTC.

The chain couples TRBV29-1 to TRBJ1-2; 12 bases line up with TRBD1. The CDR3 is 13 amino acids. Germline CDR1 and CDR2: SQVTM and ANQGSEA. The V and J ends lost 6 bases and 8 bases, in that order; junction bases with no gene match: 7. CDR3 sequence reads: CSVAGQGALGYTF. CDR3 in DNA: TGCAGCGTCGCGGGACAGGGGGCGCTGGGCTACACCTTC.